The source of this T cell receptor beta chain is a study of Graves' ophthalmopathy and Graves' hyperthyroidism. Amplifying from RNA transcripts, the study obtained TCR beta CDR3 regions. The first-round RT-PCR employed HTBI primers together with the Qiagen OneStep RT-PCR kit. A multiplex PCR was then performed as the second round. TCRdb fed the multiplex PCR reads into MiXCR, producing one record per CDR3 protein. The repertoire holds about 210,000 distinct CDR3 sequences, with under 30% as singletons. The V and J ends lost 6 bases and 4 bases, in that order; junction bases with no gene match: 8. Germline V lookup: CDR1 MDHEN, CDR2 SYDVKM. This CDR3 comprises 14 residues.

This receptor was identified in a man aged 50 to 59 with Graves' ophthalmopathy. This rearrangement joins TRBV28 to TRBJ1-2; 7 nucleotides line up with TRBD1. The sequencing sample was made of peripheral blood. CDR3 residues: CASSFGRGIYGYTF. The CDR3 bases are TGTGCCAGCAGCTTTGGCAGGGGGATCTATGGCTACACCTTC.